Below are 11 T cell receptor beta chains sequenced from a single sample in a study of T cell changes during pregnancy in multiple sclerosis. The data were produced by immunoSEQ multiplex PCR, yet TCRdb's version contains in-frame clones alone and is incomplete. The profile shows 85,000 to 100,000 clones, approximately 92% of them singletons. The source was peripheral blood, collected after pregnancy. The receptors here all came from a female donor with multiple sclerosis, enrolled in a pregnancy study.

The chain uses TRBV11-3 and TRBJ2-1; 12 positions match TRBD2. V lost 0 bases to trimming and J lost 7 bases; unmatched junction nucleotides: 10. The CDR3 has 18 amino acids. Looked up from germline, CDR1 is SGHNT and CDR2 is YENEEA. The CDR3 reads CASSLEGVLAGGRNEQFF. CDR3 nucleotides: TGTGCCAGCAGCTTAGAGGGGGTACTAGCGGGAGGACGAAATGAGCAGTTCTTC.

V is TRBV7-3 and J is TRBJ1-5, with a weak D call TRBD1 (5 bases). The CDR3 spans 14 residues. Germline-derived CDR1 and CDR2 are SGHTA and FQGTGA. Trimming removed 5 bases at V and 9 bases at J, with 17 bases between. CDR3 sequence reads: CASSTQAGVGPQHF. The DNA for the CDR3 is TGTGCCAGCAGCACACAGGCCGGCGTAGGGCCCCAGCATTTT.

CDR3 residues: CASTINFNLQFF. CDR3 coding DNA: TGTGCCAGCACCATTAATTTTAACTTACAGTTCTTC. The chain joins TRBV13 to TRBJ2-1; D gene ambiguous. The germline V and J ends were trimmed by 7 bases and 13 bases, with 17 bases remaining between them. Per the germline V gene, CDR1 is PRHDT and CDR2 is FYEKMQ (reference sequence). This CDR3 comprises 12 residues.

The CDR3 DNA reads as TGTGCCAGCGGCCAGGGGAGTACCGGGGAGCTGTTTTTT. This gives the protein CASGQGSTGELFF. The rearrangement links TRBV5-6 to TRBJ2-2, with a tentative D call TRBD1 (6 bases). V lost 7 bases, J lost 5 bases, and 12 bases lay in between. The CDR3 contains 13 residues. Germline-derived CDR1 and CDR2 are SGHDT and YYEEEE.

V and J are TRBV18 and TRBJ2-1, with TRBD2 matching over 9 bases. Looked up from germline, CDR1 is KGHSH and CDR2 is LQKENI. The CDR3 runs 12 residues. V trimming: 6 bases; J trimming: 15 bases; junction bases outside the gene matches: 9. The CDR3 loop reads CASSLPGTSTFF. For the CDR3, the DNA is TGTGCCAGCTCGCTCCCCGGGACTAGCACGTTCTTC.

This clone was counted once. This rearrangement joins TRBV7-9 to TRBJ1-1; D is possibly TRBD1 (6 bases). CDR3 length equals 14 residues. Germline loops: CDR1 SEHNR, CDR2 FQNEAQ (reference sequence). Trimming pared 8 bases from V and 3 bases from J, leaving 16 bases between. The CDR3 is CASGPSRGHTEAFF. CDR3 nucleotide sequence: TGTGCCAGCGGACCCTCGCGGGGGCACACTGAAGCTTTCTTT.

The gene calls are TRBV9 and TRBJ2-1; D perhaps matches TRBD2 (6 bases). The V gene's germline CDR1 is SGDLS and CDR2 YYNGEE. The CDR3 is 13 residues long. V gave up 3 bases and J gave up 10 bases, with 14 bases separating them. CDR3 amino acids: CASSALATAEQFF. For the CDR3, the DNA is TGTGCCAGCAGCGCACTAGCAACGGCGGAGCAGTTCTTC.

The sample holds one count of this clone. The chain recombines TRBV2 with TRBJ2-7; weak D call: TRBD2 (5 bases). Deletions cut 3 bases from V and 4 bases from J, with 13 bases between. Looked up from germline, CDR1 is SNHLY and CDR2 is FYNNEI. The CDR3 has 14 amino acids. The CDR3: CASSDSDGRYEQYF. CDR3 in DNA: TGTGCCAGCAGTGATAGCGATGGACGGTACGAGCAGTACTTC.

The J gene is TRBJ1-5, the V gene TRBV30; TRBD1 might be the D (5 bases). The CDR3 consists of 13 residues. Deletions cut 1 base from V and 7 bases from J, with 11 bases between. Looked up from germline, CDR1 is GTSNPN and CDR2 is SVGIG (reference sequence). CDR3 DNA sequence: TGTGCCTGGAGTGCAGGGCGCGAACAGCCCCAGCATTTT. Protein: CAWSAGREQPQHF.

The genes are TRBV19 and TRBJ1-1; no reliable D call. V lost 7 bases, J lost 4 bases, and 25 bases lay in between. The CDR3 extends over 17 amino acids. Germline V gene lookup returns CDR1 LNHDA and CDR2 SQIVND (reference sequence). The CDR3 DNA reads as TGTGCCAGTACTCTCGAGGGCCGTGTCAGGATGGTCACTGAAGCTTTCTTT. This encodes CASTLEGRVRMVTEAFF.

This clone has only a few counts. The chain employs TRBV6-1 and TRBJ2-2; 7 positions match TRBD1. Per germline, CDR1 MNHNS and CDR2 SASEGT. CDR3 length: 14 amino acids. J was trimmed by 6 bases and V by 7 bases; bases with no gene match: 8. The DNA of the CDR3 is TGTGCCAGCATGGCGCAGGGGGAGTCCGGGGAGCTGTTTTTT. This translates into CASMAQGESGELFF.